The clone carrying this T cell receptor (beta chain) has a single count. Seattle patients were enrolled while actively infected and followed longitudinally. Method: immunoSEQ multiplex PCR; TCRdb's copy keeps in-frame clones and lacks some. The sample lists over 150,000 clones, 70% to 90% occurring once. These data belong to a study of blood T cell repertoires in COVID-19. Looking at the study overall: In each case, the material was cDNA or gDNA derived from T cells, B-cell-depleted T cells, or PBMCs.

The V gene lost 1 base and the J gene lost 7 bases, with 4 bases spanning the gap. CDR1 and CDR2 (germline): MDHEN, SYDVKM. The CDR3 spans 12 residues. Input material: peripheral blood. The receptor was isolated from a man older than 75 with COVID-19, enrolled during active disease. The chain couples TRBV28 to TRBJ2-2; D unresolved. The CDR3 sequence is CASSLSVGELFF. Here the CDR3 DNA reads TGTGCCAGCAGTTTATCGGTCGGGGAGCTGTTTTTT. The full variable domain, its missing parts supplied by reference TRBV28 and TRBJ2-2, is DVKVTQSSRYLVKRTGEKVFLECVQDMDHENMFWYRQDPGLGLRLIYFSYDVKMKEKGDIPEGYSVSREKKERFSLILESASTNQTSMYLCASSLSVGELFFGEGSRLTVL.